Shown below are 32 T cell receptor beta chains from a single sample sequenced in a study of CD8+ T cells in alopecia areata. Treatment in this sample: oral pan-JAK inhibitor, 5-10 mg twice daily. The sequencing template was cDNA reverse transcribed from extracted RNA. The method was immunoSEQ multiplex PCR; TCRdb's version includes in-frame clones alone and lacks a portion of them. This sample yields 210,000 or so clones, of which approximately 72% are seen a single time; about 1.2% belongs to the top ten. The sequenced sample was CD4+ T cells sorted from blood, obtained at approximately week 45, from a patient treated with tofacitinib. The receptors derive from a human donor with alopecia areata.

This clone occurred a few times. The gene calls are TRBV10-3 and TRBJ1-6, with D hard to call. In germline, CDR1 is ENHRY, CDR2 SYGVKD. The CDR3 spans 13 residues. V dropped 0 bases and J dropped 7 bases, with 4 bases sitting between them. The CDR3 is CAISESVNSPLHF. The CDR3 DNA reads TGTGCCATCAGTGAGTCAGTAAATTCACCCCTCCACTTT.

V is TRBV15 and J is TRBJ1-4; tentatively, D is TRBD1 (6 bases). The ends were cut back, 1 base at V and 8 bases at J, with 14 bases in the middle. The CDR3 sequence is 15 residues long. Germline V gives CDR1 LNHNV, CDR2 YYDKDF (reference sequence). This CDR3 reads CATSRGDTRREKLFF. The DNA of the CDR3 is TGTGCCACCAGCAGAGGGGACACACGGAGGGAAAAACTGTTTTTT.

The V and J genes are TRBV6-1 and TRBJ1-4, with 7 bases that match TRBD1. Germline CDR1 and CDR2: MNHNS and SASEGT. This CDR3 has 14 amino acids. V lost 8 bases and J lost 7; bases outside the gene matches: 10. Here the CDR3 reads CASRRGVIGEKLFF. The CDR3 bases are TGTGCCAGCCGCAGGGGGGTCATTGGTGAAAAACTGTTTTTT.

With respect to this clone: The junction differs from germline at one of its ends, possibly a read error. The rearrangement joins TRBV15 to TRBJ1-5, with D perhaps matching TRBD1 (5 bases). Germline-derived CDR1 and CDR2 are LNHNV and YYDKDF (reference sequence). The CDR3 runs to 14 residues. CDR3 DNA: TGTGCCACCAGCGGAGACAGAATAAATCAGCCCCAGCATTTT. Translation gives CATSGDRINQPQHF.

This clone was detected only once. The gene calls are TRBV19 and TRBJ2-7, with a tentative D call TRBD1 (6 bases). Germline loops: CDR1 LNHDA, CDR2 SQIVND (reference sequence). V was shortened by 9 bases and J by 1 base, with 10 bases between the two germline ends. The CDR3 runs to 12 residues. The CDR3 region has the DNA TGTGCCAGCTCGGGACATTCCTACGAGCAGTACTTC. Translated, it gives CASSGHSYEQYF.

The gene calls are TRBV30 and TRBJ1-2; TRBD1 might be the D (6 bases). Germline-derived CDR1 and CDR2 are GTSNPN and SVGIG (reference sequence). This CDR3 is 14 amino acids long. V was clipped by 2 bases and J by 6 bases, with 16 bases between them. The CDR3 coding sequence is TGTGCCTGGAGTCCCGACATGACAGGAAATGGCTACACCTTC. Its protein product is CAWSPDMTGNGYTF.

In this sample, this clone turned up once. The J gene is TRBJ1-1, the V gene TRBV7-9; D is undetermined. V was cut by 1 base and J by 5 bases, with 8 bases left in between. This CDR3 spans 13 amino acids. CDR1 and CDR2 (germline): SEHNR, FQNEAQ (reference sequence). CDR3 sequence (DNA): TGTGCCAGCAGCTTAGACCCCGGGACTGAAGCTTTCTTT. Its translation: CASSLDPGTEAFF.

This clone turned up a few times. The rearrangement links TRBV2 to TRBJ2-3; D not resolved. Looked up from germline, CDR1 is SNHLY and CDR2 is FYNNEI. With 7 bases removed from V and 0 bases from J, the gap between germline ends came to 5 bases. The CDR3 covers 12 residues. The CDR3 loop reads CASIPSTDTQYF. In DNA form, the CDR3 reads TGTGCCAGCATTCCTAGCACAGATACGCAGTATTTT.

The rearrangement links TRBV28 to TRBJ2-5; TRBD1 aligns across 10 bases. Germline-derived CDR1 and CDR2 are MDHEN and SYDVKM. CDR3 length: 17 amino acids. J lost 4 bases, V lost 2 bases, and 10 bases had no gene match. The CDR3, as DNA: TGTGCCAGCAGTTTAATCCGTCGGACAGGGGGTGGAGAGACCCAGTACTTC. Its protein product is CASSLIRRTGGGETQYF.

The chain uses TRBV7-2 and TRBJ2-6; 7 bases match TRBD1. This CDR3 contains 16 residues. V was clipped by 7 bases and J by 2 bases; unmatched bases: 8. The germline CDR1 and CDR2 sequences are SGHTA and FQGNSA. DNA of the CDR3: TGTGCCAGCACCTCGACAGGGACGCCTGGGGCCAACGTCCTGACTTTC. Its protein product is CASTSTGTPGANVLTF.

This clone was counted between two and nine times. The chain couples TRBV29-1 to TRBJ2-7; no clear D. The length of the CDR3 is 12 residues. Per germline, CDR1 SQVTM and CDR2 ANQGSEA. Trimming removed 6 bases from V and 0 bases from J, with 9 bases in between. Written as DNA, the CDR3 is TGCAGCGTGCAAGTGAGCTCCTACGAGCAGTACTTC. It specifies CSVQVSSYEQYF.

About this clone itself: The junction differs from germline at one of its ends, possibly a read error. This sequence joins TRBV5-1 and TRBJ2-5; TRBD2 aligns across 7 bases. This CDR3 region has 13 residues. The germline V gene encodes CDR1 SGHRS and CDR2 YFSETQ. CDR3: CASSSQSGGSIDF. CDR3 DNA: TGCGCCAGCAGCTCGCAGTCGGGGGGATCAATTGACTTC.

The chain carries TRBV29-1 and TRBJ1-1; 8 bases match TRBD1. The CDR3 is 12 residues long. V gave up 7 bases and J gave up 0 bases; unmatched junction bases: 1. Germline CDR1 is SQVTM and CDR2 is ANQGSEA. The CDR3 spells CSATGVNTEAFF. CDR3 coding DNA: TGCAGCGCGACAGGGGTGAACACTGAAGCTTTCTTT. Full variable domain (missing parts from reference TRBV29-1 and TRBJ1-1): SAVISQKPSRDICQRGTSLTIQCQVDSQVTMMFWYRQQPGQSLTLIATANQGSEATYESGFVIDKFPISRPNLTFSTLTVSNMSPEDSSIYLCSATGVNTEAFFGQGTRLTVV.

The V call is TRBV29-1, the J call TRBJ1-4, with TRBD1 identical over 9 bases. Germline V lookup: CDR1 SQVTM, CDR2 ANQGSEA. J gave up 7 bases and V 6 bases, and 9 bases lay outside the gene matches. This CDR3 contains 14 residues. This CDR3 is CSVQLGTGSEKLFF. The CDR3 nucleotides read TGCAGCGTACAACTCGGGACAGGGTCTGAAAAACTGTTTTTT.

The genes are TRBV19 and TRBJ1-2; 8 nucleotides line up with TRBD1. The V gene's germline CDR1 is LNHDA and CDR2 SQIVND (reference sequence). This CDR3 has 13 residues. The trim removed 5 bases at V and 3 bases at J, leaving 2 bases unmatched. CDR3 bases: TGTGCCAGTAGTGACAGGGGAGACTATGGCTACACCTTC. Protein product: CASSDRGDYGYTF.

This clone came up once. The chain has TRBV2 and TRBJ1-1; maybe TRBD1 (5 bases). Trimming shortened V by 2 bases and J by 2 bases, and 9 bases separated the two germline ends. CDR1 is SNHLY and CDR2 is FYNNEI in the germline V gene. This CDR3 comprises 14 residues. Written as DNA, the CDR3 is TGTGCCAGCAGTGAAACAGGTTACAACACTGAAGCTTTCTTT. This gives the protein CASSETGYNTEAFF.

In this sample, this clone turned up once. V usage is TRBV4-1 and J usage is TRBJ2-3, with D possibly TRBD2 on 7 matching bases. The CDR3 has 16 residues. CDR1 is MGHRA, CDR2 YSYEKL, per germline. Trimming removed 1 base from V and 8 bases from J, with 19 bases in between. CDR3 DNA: TGCGCCAGCAGCCAAGCTCAAGGGGGGGGCTTGAGTACGCAGTATTTT. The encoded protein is CASSQAQGGGLSTQYF.

The CDR3 sequence is CASSPWVRSTGELFF. The CDR3 DNA is TGTGCCAGCAGTCCTTGGGTGAGGTCCACCGGGGAGCTGTTTTTT. The V call is TRBV2, the J call TRBJ2-2; D uncertain. The ends were cut back, 5 bases at V and 4 bases at J, with 14 bases in the middle. The germline V gene has CDR1 SNHLY and CDR2 FYNNEI. The CDR3 is 15 residues long.

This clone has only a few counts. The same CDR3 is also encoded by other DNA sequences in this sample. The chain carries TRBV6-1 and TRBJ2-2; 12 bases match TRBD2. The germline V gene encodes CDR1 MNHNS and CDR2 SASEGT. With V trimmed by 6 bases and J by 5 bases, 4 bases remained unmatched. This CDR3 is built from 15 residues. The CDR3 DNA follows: TGTGCCAGCAGAGCGACTAGCGGGGGAACCGGGGAGCTGTTTTTT. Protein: CASRATSGGTGELFF.

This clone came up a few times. The CDR3 loop is CAISESQETQYF. DNA of the CDR3: TGTGCCATCAGTGAGTCCCAAGAGACCCAGTACTTC. The chain has TRBV10-3 and TRBJ2-5, with D unresolved. V was clipped by 0 bases and J by 1 base, with 0 bases between them. The CDR3 consists of 12 residues. Germline CDR1 and CDR2: ENHRY and SYGVKD.

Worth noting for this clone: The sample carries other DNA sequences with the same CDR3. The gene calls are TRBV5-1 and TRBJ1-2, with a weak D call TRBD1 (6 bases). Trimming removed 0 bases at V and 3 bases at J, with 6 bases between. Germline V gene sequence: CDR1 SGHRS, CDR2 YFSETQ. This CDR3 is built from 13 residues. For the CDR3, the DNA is TGCGCCAGCAGCTTGGACAGGGACTATGGCTACACCTTC. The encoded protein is CASSLDRDYGYTF.

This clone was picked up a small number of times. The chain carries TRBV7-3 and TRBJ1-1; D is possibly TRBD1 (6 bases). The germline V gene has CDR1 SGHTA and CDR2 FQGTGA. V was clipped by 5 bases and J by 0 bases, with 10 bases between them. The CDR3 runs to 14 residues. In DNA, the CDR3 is TGTGCCAGCAGCACCGACAGGATGAACACTGAAGCTTTCTTT. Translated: CASSTDRMNTEAFF.

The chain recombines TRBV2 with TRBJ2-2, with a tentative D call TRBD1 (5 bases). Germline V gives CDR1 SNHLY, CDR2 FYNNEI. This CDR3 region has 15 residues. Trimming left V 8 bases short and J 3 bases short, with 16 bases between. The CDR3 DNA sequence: TGTGCCAGCTCGTCTATGTTCAGGGACACCGGGGAGCTGTTTTTT. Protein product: CASSSMFRDTGELFF.

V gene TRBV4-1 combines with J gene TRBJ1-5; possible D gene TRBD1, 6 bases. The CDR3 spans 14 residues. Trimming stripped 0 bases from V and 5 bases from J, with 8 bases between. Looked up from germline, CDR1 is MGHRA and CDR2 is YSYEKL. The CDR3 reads CASSQDSGDQPQHF. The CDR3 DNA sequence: TGCGCCAGCAGCCAAGATTCAGGGGATCAGCCCCAGCATTTT.

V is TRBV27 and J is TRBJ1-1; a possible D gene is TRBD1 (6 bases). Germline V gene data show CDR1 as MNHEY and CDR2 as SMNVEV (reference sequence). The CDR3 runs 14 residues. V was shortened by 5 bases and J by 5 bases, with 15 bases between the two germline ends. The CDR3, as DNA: TGTGCCAGCAGTCGAAACAGGGTAGGGACTGAAGCTTTCTTT. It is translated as CASSRNRVGTEAFF.

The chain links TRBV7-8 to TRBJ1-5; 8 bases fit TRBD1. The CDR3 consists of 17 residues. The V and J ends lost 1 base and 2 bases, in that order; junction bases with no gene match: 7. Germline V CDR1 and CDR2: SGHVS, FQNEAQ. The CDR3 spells CASSLGRGLSGNQPQHF. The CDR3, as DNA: TGTGCCAGCAGCTTAGGCAGGGGGCTATCCGGCAATCAGCCCCAGCATTTT.

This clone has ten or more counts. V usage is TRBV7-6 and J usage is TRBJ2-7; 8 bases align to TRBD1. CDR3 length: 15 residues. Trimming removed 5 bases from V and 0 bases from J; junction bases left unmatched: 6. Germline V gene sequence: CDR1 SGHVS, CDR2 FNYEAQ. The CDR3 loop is CASSQQGESSYEQYF. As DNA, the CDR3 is TGTGCCAGCAGCCAACAGGGGGAAAGCTCCTACGAGCAGTACTTC.

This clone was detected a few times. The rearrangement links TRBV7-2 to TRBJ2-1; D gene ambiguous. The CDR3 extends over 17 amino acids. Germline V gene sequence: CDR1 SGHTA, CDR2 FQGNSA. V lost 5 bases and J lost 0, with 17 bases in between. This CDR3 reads CASSPEIGSSSYNEQFF. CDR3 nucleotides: TGTGCCAGCAGCCCGGAGATAGGCTCTAGCTCCTACAATGAGCAGTTCTTC.

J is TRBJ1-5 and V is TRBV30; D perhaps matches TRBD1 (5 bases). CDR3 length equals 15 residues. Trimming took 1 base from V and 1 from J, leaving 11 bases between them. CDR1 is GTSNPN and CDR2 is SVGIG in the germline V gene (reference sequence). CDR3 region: CAWSGGPESNQPQHF. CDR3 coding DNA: TGTGCCTGGAGTGGGGGACCAGAGAGCAATCAGCCCCAGCATTTT.

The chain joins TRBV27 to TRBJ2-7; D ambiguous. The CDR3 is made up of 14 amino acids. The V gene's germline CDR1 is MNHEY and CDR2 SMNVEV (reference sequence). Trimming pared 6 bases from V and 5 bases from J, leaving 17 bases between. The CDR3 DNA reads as TGTGCCAGCAGCCTGGAGCAGGAAACAGACGAGCAGTACTTC. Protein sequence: CASSLEQETDEQYF.

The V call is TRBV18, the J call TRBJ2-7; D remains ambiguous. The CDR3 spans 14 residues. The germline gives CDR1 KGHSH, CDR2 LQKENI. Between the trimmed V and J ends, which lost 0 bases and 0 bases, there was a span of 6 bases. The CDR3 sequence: CASSPPARSYEQYF. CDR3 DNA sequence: TGTGCCAGCTCACCACCCGCCCGCTCCTACGAGCAGTACTTC.

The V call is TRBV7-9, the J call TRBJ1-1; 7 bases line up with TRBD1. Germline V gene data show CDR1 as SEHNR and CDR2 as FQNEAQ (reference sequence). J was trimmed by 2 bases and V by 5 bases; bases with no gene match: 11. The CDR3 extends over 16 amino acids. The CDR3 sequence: CASSARQGKKNTEAFF. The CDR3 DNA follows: TGTGCCAGCAGCGCGAGACAGGGAAAGAAAAACACTGAAGCTTTCTTT.